These T cell receptor beta chains were read from a single sample in a study of early T cells in non-severe SARS-CoV-2 infection. TCRdb re-analysed the 5' RACE reads in MiXCR, keeping a single row per CDR3 protein. The sample includes just under 85,000 distinct CDR3 sequences, 10% of them seen just once. The sample in question was whole blood, obtained at baseline. These receptors were obtained from an adult who was a healthcare worker with PCR-confirmed SARS-CoV-2 infection or an uninfected control (not recorded which). The CDR3 runs from the conserved cysteine through the conserved F or W. A D gene is named only where the DNA matches it firmly. Not every row has a clone size; where given, it reads once, few, many or a size class.

d_gene	v_gene	j_gene	abundance	CDR3aa	CDR3nt
TRBD1	TRBV10-1	TRBJ2-7	.	CASKTGTGSRPYEQYF	TGCGCCAGCAAAACCGGGACAGGGAGCAGGCCCTACGAGCAGTACTTC
TRBD1	TRBV20-1	TRBJ2-4	.	CSAIRDRLYIQYF	TGCAGTGCTATAAGGGACAGGCTGTACATTCAGTACTTC
.	TRBV20-1	TRBJ2-7	few	CSARASNSYEQYF	TGCAGTGCTAGAGCTAGTAACTCCTACGAGCAGTACTTC
.	TRBV7-9	TRBJ2-1	few	CASSLVRMGDNEQFF	TGTGCCAGCAGCTTAGTCCGGATGGGGGACAATGAGCAGTTCTTC
.	TRBV29-1	TRBJ1-1	.	CSVTGAIEAFF	TGCAGCGTCACAGGCGCCATTGAAGCTTTCTTT
TRBD1	TRBV28	TRBJ2-6	few	CASSLAGTGYSGANVLTF	TGTGCCAGCAGCTTGGCCGGGACAGGGTACTCTGGGGCCAACGTCCTGACTTTC
.	TRBV7-2	TRBJ2-7	.	CASSFLGPTSEQYF	TGTGCCAGCAGCTTCCTGGGGCCGACCAGCGAGCAGTACTTC
.	TRBV5-1	TRBJ2-7	.	CASSLAETYEQYF	TGCGCCAGCAGCTTGGCAGAAACCTACGAGCAGTACTTC
.	TRBV6-8	TRBJ2-1	.	CASSYERRASYNEQFF	TGTGCCAGCAGTTACGAACGGAGGGCGTCCTACAATGAGCAGTTCTTC
TRBD1	TRBV18	TRBJ2-4	.	CASSPRTGGGFNIQYF	TGTGCCAGCTCACCTAGGACAGGGGGCGGTTTTAACATTCAGTACTTC
.	TRBV20-1	TRBJ2-1	.	CSATGPVNEQFF	TGCAGTGCCACCGGCCCCGTAAATGAGCAGTTCTTC
.	TRBV28	TRBJ2-5	few	CASSLHKVQETQYF	TGTGCCAGCTCACTGCACAAGGTCCAAGAGACCCAGTACTTC
TRBD2	TRBV5-1	TRBJ2-7	.	CASRLSGAYEQYF	TGCGCCAGCCGACTTAGCGGGGCCTACGAGCAGTACTTC
TRBD1	TRBV7-9	TRBJ1-4	many	CASSRDRGRGKLFF	TGTGCCAGCAGCCGCGACAGGGGCCGCGGGAAACTGTTTTTT
.	TRBV7-8	TRBJ1-1	many	CASSWGQNTEAFF	TGTGCCAGCAGCTGGGGACAAAACACTGAAGCTTTCTTT
TRBD1	TRBV6-1	TRBJ2-7	.	CASRQGTGFEQYF	TGTGCCAGCAGGCAGGGGACAGGGTTCGAGCAGTACTTC
TRBD1	TRBV27	TRBJ1-5	many	CASSLDRGSGQPQHF	TGTGCCAGCAGTTTAGACAGGGGGTCAGGGCAGCCCCAGCATTTT
TRBD2	TRBV7-9	TRBJ2-3	.	CASVGAPRRTRTRTDTQYF	TGTGCCAGCGTCGGGGCCCCCAGACGGACTAGGACGCGCACAGATACGCAGTATTTT
.	TRBV28	TRBJ2-1	few	CASNPEIWSQGRIYNEQFF	TGTGCCAGCAATCCGGAAATTTGGTCTCAGGGAAGGATCTACAATGAGCAGTTCTTC
.	TRBV12-3/TRBV12-4	TRBJ1-4	.	CASSPRAQGRGRLEKLFF	TGTGCCAGCAGTCCCCGGGCCCAGGGCCGGGGTCGTCTTGAAAAACTGTTTTTT